This T cell receptor beta chain stems from a study of shared T cell receptors in the human thymus. Clones were sequenced by immunoSEQ multiplex PCR, and TCRdb holds only the in-frame ones, with some missing. Of hundreds of thousands of clones in the sample, around 78% were seen once. Germline V gene lookup returns CDR1 LNHDA and CDR2 SQIVND (reference sequence). V was trimmed by 3 bases and J by 0 bases, leaving 12 bases between them. The CDR3 is made up of 16 amino acids. This clone was observed a few times. These data were also filed under a second study, of human thymus T cells. From that study: The donor group consisted of healthy Finnish infants who were having corrective surgery for congenital heart defects. Resected material from corrective heart surgery provided the thymus tissue analysed. V and J genes seemed to be used with bias in thymic and blood repertoires. The related literature has documented a marked overlap of thymic repertoires among unrelated individuals.

Material: thymocytes. This chain joins TRBV19 and TRBJ2-1, with D perhaps matching TRBD1 (6 bases). The TCR originated in a boy under two years old with a congenital heart defect. The CDR3 coding sequence is TGTGCCAGTAGTATTTTGGGACAAAGCTCCTACAATGAGCAGTTCTTC. As protein: CASSILGQSSYNEQFF.